Following are 22 T cell receptor beta chains from one sample sequenced in a study of T cells in Graves' hyperthyroidism and ophthalmopathy. RNA transcripts gave rise to amplified TCR beta CDR3 regions. In the first-round RT-PCR of the TCR CDR3, the HTBI primer set was used. TCRdb fed the multiplex PCR reads into MiXCR, producing one record per CDR3 protein. The data contain roughly 740,000 distinct CDR3 sequences, 15% to 20% of them singletons. What was sequenced was blood. These receptors were collected from a man aged 18-30 years with Graves' hyperthyroidism.

The genes are TRBV20-1 and TRBJ2-2, with 7 bases that match TRBD2. Germline V gives CDR1 DFQATT, CDR2 SNEGSKA (reference sequence). This CDR3 has 15 residues. With 3 bases clipped from V and 1 base from J, the junction kept 5 bases outside the gene matches. CDR3 bases: TGCAGTGCTAGCACCGGGAGGCGGAACACCGGGGAGCTGTTTTTT. This encodes CSASTGRRNTGELFF.

This clonotype was detected only a few times. This chain connects TRBV27 to TRBJ2-7; 8 bases fit TRBD2. Trimming took 5 bases from V and 5 from J; bases not matched to a gene: 11. The CDR3 is 15 amino acids. CDR1 and CDR2 from the germline V gene are MNHEY and SMNVEV (reference sequence). DNA of the CDR3: TGTGCCAGCAGTAAAACCGGGACTAGTCTAGACGAGCAGTACTTC. It is translated as CASSKTGTSLDEQYF.

The table lists this clonotype with a few counts. The CDR3 DNA is TGTGCCACCAGCAGGGGACTAGCGGGAGATGAGCAGTTCTTC. It translates to CATSRGLAGDEQFF. The gene calls are TRBV15 and TRBJ2-1; 14 nucleotides match TRBD2. CDR3 length equals 14 residues. Germline values: CDR1 LNHNV, CDR2 YYDKDF (reference sequence). Losses at the gene ends were 3 bases for V and 8 bases for J; bases not matched to a gene: 0.

This clonotype has at least ten counts. The chain has TRBV2 and TRBJ1-5, with a tentative D call TRBD1 (6 bases). Germline assignment: CDR1 SNHLY and CDR2 FYNNEI. The CDR3 covers 12 residues. V dropped 6 bases and J dropped 7 bases, with 10 bases sitting between them. The CDR3 DNA reads TGTGCCAGCAGGGACGACAGGCAGCCCCAGCATTTT. Translated, it gives CASRDDRQPQHF.

The V and J genes are TRBV9 and TRBJ2-6; no firm D call. Germline V gene lookup returns CDR1 SGDLS and CDR2 YYNGEE. The CDR3 has 16 amino acids. V was pared by 4 bases and J by 0 bases, with 11 bases between. The CDR3 DNA reads as TGTGCCAGCAGCTTCCAGCAGTACTCTGGGGCCAACGTCCTGACTTTC. It specifies CASSFQQYSGANVLTF.

The chain uses TRBV19 and TRBJ2-2; the match to TRBD2 covers 8 bases. The V segment lost 4 bases and the J segment 2 bases; nucleotides outside the gene matches: 6. Germline V gene sequence: CDR1 LNHDA, CDR2 SQIVND (reference sequence). This CDR3 is 16 amino acids long. CDR3 sequence (DNA): TGTGCCAGTAGTAAGATAGCGGGAACTAACACCGGGGAGCTGTTTTTT. Amino acids: CASSKIAGTNTGELFF.

The chain combines TRBV10-2 with TRBJ1-5; D possibly corresponds to TRBD1 (5 bases). V dropped 10 bases and J dropped 6 bases, with 19 bases sitting between them. There are 14 residues in the CDR3. Germline CDR1 and CDR2: WSHSY and SAAADI. CDR3 nucleotide sequence: TGCGCCACCCGGGGATCAGGGTCGGGTCAGCCCCAGCATTTT. It yields the protein CATRGSGSGQPQHF.

The chain combines TRBV5-1 with TRBJ1-4, with D perhaps matching TRBD1 (5 bases). Germline assignment: CDR1 SGHRS and CDR2 YFSETQ. CDR3 size: 16 residues. Trimming stripped 3 bases from V and 0 bases from J, with 12 bases between. Here the CDR3 reads CASSSGATATNEKLFF. For the CDR3, the DNA is TGCGCCAGCAGCTCTGGGGCGACAGCAACTAATGAAAAACTGTTTTTT.

Only a few counts were recorded for this clonotype. The chain links TRBV5-1 to TRBJ1-1; D perhaps matches TRBD1 (6 bases). The V and J ends lost 3 bases and 4 bases respectively, with 13 bases between them. Per the germline V gene, CDR1 is SGHRS and CDR2 is YFSETQ. CDR3 length: 14 amino acids. CDR3 residues: CASSSQGRATEAFF. CDR3 in DNA: TGCGCCAGCAGCTCACAGGGAAGGGCCACTGAAGCTTTCTTT.

This clonotype was seen repeatedly, ten times or more. This rearrangement joins TRBV30 to TRBJ2-1; TRBD2 agrees at 8 bases. The CDR3 covers 13 residues. Germline-derived CDR1 and CDR2 are GTSNPN and SVGIG (reference sequence). The J segment lost 3 bases and the V segment lost 7 bases, leaving 5 bases of the junction unmatched. The CDR3 nucleotides are TGTGCCTACCTAGCGGGTGACTACAATGAGCAGTTCTTC. Its translation is CAYLAGDYNEQFF.

This clonotype was seen more than once but under ten times. The rearrangement links TRBV7-9 to TRBJ2-2; a weak D match, TRBD1 (5 bases). The V gene lost 11 bases and the J gene lost 0 bases, with 16 bases spanning the gap. Looked up from germline, CDR1 is SEHNR and CDR2 is FQNEAQ (reference sequence). This CDR3 comprises 15 residues. CDR3 protein: CAPLPTAANTGELFF. CDR3 sequence (DNA): TGTGCCCCCCTCCCGACAGCCGCGAACACCGGGGAGCTGTTTTTT.

V is TRBV7-9 and J is TRBJ1-1, with D hard to call. V was clipped by 0 bases and J by 1 base, with 15 bases between them. Germline V gene data show CDR1 as SEHNR and CDR2 as FQNEAQ (reference sequence). CDR3 length equals 17 residues. The DNA for the CDR3 is TGTGCCAGCAGCTTAGCGGGGAGCCTCTACCCGAACACTGAAGCTTTCTTT. Encoded protein: CASSLAGSLYPNTEAFF. The complete variable domain, with remaining parts taken from reference TRBV7-9 and TRBJ1-1, reads DTGVSQNPRHKITKRGQNVTFRCDPISEHNRLYWYRQTLGQGPEFLTYFQNEAQLEKSRLLSDRFSAERPKGSFSTLEIQRTEQGDSAMYLCASSLAGSLYPNTEAFFGQGTRLTVV.

The rearrangement uses TRBV4-1 and TRBJ1-2; D call uncertain. Trimming left V 4 bases short and J 1 base short, with 22 bases between. The CDR3 runs 18 residues. Germline V gives CDR1 MGHRA, CDR2 YSYEKL. CDR3 loop: CASSLIDWANGVNYGYTF. In DNA, the CDR3 is TGCGCCAGCAGCCTTATCGACTGGGCGAATGGCGTTAACTATGGCTACACCTTC.

The sample holds many counts of this clonotype. The CDR3 bases are TGTGCCAGCACCGAACGAACTTTCCGCCCCTACGAGCAGTACTTC. Encoded protein: CASTERTFRPYEQYF. The chain carries TRBV2 and TRBJ2-7; D ambiguous. CDR1 is SNHLY, CDR2 FYNNEI, per germline. The CDR3 has 15 residues. V was clipped by 7 bases and J by 2 bases, with 18 bases between them.

Comment on this clonotype: Just one base apart from a much larger clone, this may be a read error. Here the CDR3 DNA reads TGCAGTGCTAGAGATTGGGCTAGCGGGAACTACAATGAGCAGTACTTC. It specifies CSARDWASGNYNEQYF. The rearrangement uses TRBV20-1 and TRBJ2-1, with 9 bases fitting TRBD2. The DNA end lines up better with TRBJ2-7; the J call may be wrong. Germline V gives CDR1 DFQATT, CDR2 SNEGSKA (reference sequence). The CDR3 runs to 16 residues.

This clonotype was picked up a small number of times. The chain combines TRBV12-3 or TRBV12-4 with TRBJ1-6, with 8 positions matching TRBD1. The length of the CDR3 is 15 residues. V lost 5 bases and J lost 8; bases outside the gene matches: 8. CDR3 DNA: TGTGCCAGCAGTCTGGATACAGGGGGTTATTCACCCCTCCACTTT. It encodes CASSLDTGGYSPLHF.

This clonotype was seen ten or more times. The gene calls are TRBV20-1 and TRBJ2-3; D remains ambiguous. This CDR3 has 12 amino acids. V lost 3 bases and J lost 6, with 10 bases in between. Germline V lookup: CDR1 DFQATT, CDR2 SNEGSKA (reference sequence). Here the CDR3 reads CSASKGRDTQYF. The DNA of the CDR3 is TGCAGTGCTAGTAAAGGACGGGATACGCAGTATTTT.

This clonotype has more than one count but fewer than ten. The chain is built from TRBV5-5 and TRBJ2-2; 7 bases match TRBD1. CDR1 is SGHKS, CDR2 YYEKEE, per germline (reference sequence). The CDR3 has 15 residues. Unmatched junction bases numbered 3, after V lost 1 base and J lost 3 bases. The CDR3 region has the DNA TGTGCCAGCAGCTTGACAGGGGCGCACACCGGGGAGCTGTTTTTT. Its protein product is CASSLTGAHTGELFF.

This clonotype has at least ten counts. The chain links TRBV27 to TRBJ1-2, with D unresolved. Germline CDR1 reads MNHEY; CDR2 reads SMNVEV (reference sequence). The length of the CDR3 is 13 residues. Trimming left V 7 bases short and J 2 bases short, with 11 bases between. Here the CDR3 DNA reads TGTGCCAGCACCCCCGCGGGAAACTATGGCTACACCTTC. This gives the protein CASTPAGNYGYTF.

This clonotype appeared a few times. The rearrangement uses TRBV20-1 and TRBJ2-3; TRBD2 matches 10 bases. Germline V gene sequence: CDR1 DFQATT, CDR2 SNEGSKA (reference sequence). The trim removed 8 bases at V and 1 base at J, leaving 9 bases unmatched. The CDR3 extends over 15 amino acids. The CDR3 nucleotides read TGCAGTACTCCACTCAGCGGGAGGGGCACAGATACGCAGTATTTT. Translating gives CSTPLSGRGTDTQYF.

This clonotype came up many times. The rearrangement uses TRBV4-3 and TRBJ2-7, with 7 bases matching TRBD2. CDR1 is LGHNA, CDR2 YSLEER, per germline. The CDR3 length is 17 residues. The V gene end was trimmed by 0 bases and the J gene end by 9 bases; junction bases not matched to a gene: 17. CDR3 in DNA: TGCGCCAGCAGCCAAGATTGGCTAGCGGCCCCTATCCTCGGGCAGTACTTC. Protein sequence: CASSQDWLAAPILGQYF.

This clonotype was found many times. The CDR3 here is CATSVGQGVDNEQFF. CDR3 sequence (DNA): TGTGCCACCAGTGTCGGTCAGGGAGTTGACAATGAGCAGTTCTTC. This chain links TRBV24-1 with TRBJ2-1; TRBD1 or TRBD2 may be the D gene (5 bases each). The CDR3 extends over 15 amino acids. From germline, CDR1 is KGHDR and CDR2 SFDVKD. V dropped 5 bases and J dropped 5 bases, with 15 bases sitting between them.